This TCR beta chain was observed in a study of T cell changes during pregnancy in multiple sclerosis. This table comes from immunoSEQ multiplex PCR, and its TCRdb copy is limited to in-frame clones, with some not included. The table has 44,000 or so clones, 88% seen once; the top ten hold over 5%. V was pared by 0 bases and J by 0 bases, with 7 bases between. Germline V CDR1 and CDR2: SGHDT, YYEEEE. This CDR3 contains 15 residues. Sequencing was performed on CD8+ T cells from peripheral blood mononuclear cells, taken after pregnancy. This TCR was recovered from a female donor in good health, enrolled as a control in a pregnancy study. The genes are TRBV5-6 and TRBJ1-5; D is undetermined. The chain's CDR3 is CASSLGAYSNQPQHF. The CDR3 coding sequence is TGTGCCAGCAGCTTGGGGGCTTATAGCAATCAGCCCCAGCATTTT. The full variable domain, with the rest looked up from reference TRBV5-6 and TRBJ1-5, is DAGVTQSPTHLIKTRGQQVTLRCSPKSGHDTVSWYQQALGQGPQFIFQYYEEEERQRGNFPDRFSGHQFPNYSSELNVNALLLGDSALYLCASSLGAYSNQPQHFGDGTRLSIL.